Sequencing of this T cell receptor beta chain was carried out in a study of shared clonotypes between healthy human individuals. Naive CD8 cells comprised CD45RO-negative, CCR7-positively selected cells, excluding terminally differentiated effector memory CD45RA+ cells. The run depth of the assay was deep. Researchers divided each subset's genomic DNA evenly across several immunoSEQ plates. Sequencing used immunoSEQ multiplex PCR; TCRdb keeps in-frame clones, though not all of them. The table includes some 2,000,000 clones, 85% to 95% detected once. Germline CDR1 MDHEN, CDR2 SYDVKM. Trimming pared 3 bases from V and 1 base from J, leaving 6 bases between. The CDR3 length is 14 residues.

The clonotype originates from a man between 18 and 29 years old in good health. This chain links TRBV28 with TRBJ1-4; D not resolved. Material for sequencing was naive CD8+ T cells sorted from blood. Here the CDR3 DNA reads TGTGCCAGCAGTTTTACAGTAACTAATGAAAAACTGTTTTTT. It encodes CASSFTVTNEKLFF.